A single T cell receptor (beta chain) is shown here with its context. Its antigen is unknown. The record originates from a study of CD4 T cells in relation to SARS-CoV-2 and coronaviruses. Study details: Crossreactive spike epitopes shared across donors were mapped to their HLA restriction. Study observations and caveats: Pre-pandemic and post-infection samples never came from the same donor. In roughly two thirds of donors, memory CD4+ clonotypes crossrecognized SARS-CoV-2 and at least one common cold coronavirus spike.

V was pared by 2 bases and J by 7 bases, with 11 bases of the junction left unmatched. Germline loops: CDR1 SEHNR, CDR2 FQNEAQ (reference sequence). CDR3 length: 16 amino acids. Sequencing used immunoSEQ multiplex PCR; TCRdb keeps in-frame clones, though not all of them. The profile shows 37,000 or so clones, roughly 85% of them singletons. V is TRBV7-9 and J is TRBJ2-1, with TRBD2 matching 7 bases. Material: memory CD4+ T cells from PBMCs. The TCR originated in an adult with COVID-19. CDR3 residues: CASSLLAGVSGNEQFF. CDR3 bases: TGTGCCAGCAGCTTATTGGCGGGAGTAAGCGGGAATGAGCAGTTCTTC.